This T cell receptor (beta chain) is drawn from a study of graft-versus-host responses after intestinal transplantation. Study-wide background: Once they had received anti-thymocyte globulin induction, all recipients took tacrolimus and steroids for approximately 3 years. General study points: Early after transplant, HvG declines were associated with peak levels of circulating GvH clones. Some patients had graft-donor T cell macrochimerism. In their allografts, the ratios of graft-versus-host to host-versus-graft T cell clones were high. GvH clones detected in recipient marrow included some appearing first in ileum or blood.

Libraries were prepared by immunoSEQ multiplex PCR; TCRdb keeps only in-frame clonotypes and omits some of them. The sample records some 86,000 clones, 88% being singletons. To note about this clone: No antigen is known for it.

CDR1 SGHRS and CDR2 YFSETQ come from the germline V gene. The CDR3 runs 14 residues. The germline V and J ends were trimmed by 0 bases and 3 bases, with 10 bases remaining between them. The sequence derives from a human donor who was the organ donor for an intestinal transplant. V is TRBV5-1 and J is TRBJ2-7, with D possibly TRBD2 on 5 matching bases. This specimen consisted of unstimulated CD4+ T cells sorted from spleen or lymph node cells, obtained before transplant. Written as DNA, the CDR3 is TGCGCCAGCAGCTTGGGAGACTACTACTACGAGCAGTACTTC. This sequence encodes CASSLGDYYYEQYF.